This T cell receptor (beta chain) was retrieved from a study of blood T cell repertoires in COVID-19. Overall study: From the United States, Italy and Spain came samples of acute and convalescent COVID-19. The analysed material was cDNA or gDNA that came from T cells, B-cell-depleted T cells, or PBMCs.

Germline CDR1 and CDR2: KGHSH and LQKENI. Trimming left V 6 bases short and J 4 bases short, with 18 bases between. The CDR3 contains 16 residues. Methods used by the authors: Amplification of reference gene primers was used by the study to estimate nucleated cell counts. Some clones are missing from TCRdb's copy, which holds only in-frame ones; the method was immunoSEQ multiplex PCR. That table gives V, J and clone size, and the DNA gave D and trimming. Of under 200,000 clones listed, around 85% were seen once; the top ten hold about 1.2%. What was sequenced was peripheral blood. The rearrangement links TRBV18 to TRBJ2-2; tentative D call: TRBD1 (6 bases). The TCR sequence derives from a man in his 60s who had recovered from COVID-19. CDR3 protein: CASSRNRDRGTGELFF. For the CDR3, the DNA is TGTGCCAGCTCGAGAAACAGGGATCGCGGCACCGGGGAGCTGTTTTTT.